This T cell receptor beta chain was identified during a study of blood T cell repertoires in COVID-19. Study-wide context: Donors in Cohort 3 counted as recovered after two negative PCRs, clearance, or symptom resolution. PBMCs, B-cell-depleted T cells, or T cells provided the cDNA or gDNA that made up the material.

Germline values: CDR1 SGHVS, CDR2 FQNEAQ. V was pared by 4 bases and J by 7 bases, with 5 bases of the junction left unmatched. The CDR3 covers 14 residues. This clone was detected once. The protocol was immunoSEQ multiplex PCR, while the TCRdb copy is restricted to in-frame clones and leaves out a portion. Of more than 200,000 clones listed, around 87% were seen once; the top ten hold around 7%. The V call is TRBV7-8, the J call TRBJ1-4; TRBD1 aligns across 8 bases. Sequencing input: PBMCs or T cells enriched from blood (not recorded which). The TCR sequence derives from a man aged 25-40 years in a cohort exposed to, infected with or recovered from COVID-19 (not recorded which). The CDR3 loop reads CASSSGGAGEKLFF. The CDR3, as DNA: TGTGCCAGCAGCTCAGGGGGCGCGGGTGAAAAACTGTTTTTT.